The 24 T cell receptor beta chains reported below all come from one sample, sequenced in a study of blood T cell repertoires in COVID-19. The table came from immunoSEQ multiplex PCR; TCRdb's copy has only in-frame clones and leaves some out. The sample consists of 150,000 to 200,000 clones, roughly 93% of them appearing once. Sequencing was done on a sample of peripheral blood. The receptor set was obtained from a man aged 18-30 years with acute or convalescent COVID-19.

This rearrangement joins TRBV27 to TRBJ1-1, with a weak D call TRBD1 (6 bases). This CDR3 comprises 18 residues. The V end lost 2 bases, the J end lost 4 bases, and 23 bases lay between the germline ends. Germline lookup yields CDR1 MNHEY and CDR2 SMNVEV (reference sequence). The CDR3 reads CASSLRPGQRGGSTEAFF. CDR3 nucleotide sequence: TGTGCCAGCAGTTTAAGGCCCGGACAGAGGGGAGGGTCCACTGAAGCTTTCTTT.

The chain employs TRBV29-1 and TRBJ2-1; perhaps TRBD1 as D (6 bases). Germline loops: CDR1 SQVTM, CDR2 ANQGSEA. The length of the CDR3 is 14 residues. V was cut by 6 bases and J by 1 base, with 13 bases left in between. CDR3 region: CSVPFTGSYNEQFF. Written as DNA, the CDR3 is TGCAGCGTCCCCTTTACAGGGTCCTACAATGAGCAGTTCTTC.

The V and J genes are TRBV5-4 and TRBJ1-1, with a possible D match to TRBD1 (5 bases). CDR1 SGHNT and CDR2 YYREEE come from the germline V gene (reference sequence). This CDR3 is 14 amino acids long. Trimming stripped 4 bases from V and 1 base from J, with 11 bases between. For the CDR3, the DNA is TGTGCCAGCAGCCCCGGACAATCGAACACTGAAGCTTTCTTT. It yields the protein CASSPGQSNTEAFF.

The gene calls are TRBV30 and TRBJ1-1; TRBD1 agrees at 8 bases. Trimming removed 2 bases from V and 5 bases from J; junction bases left unmatched: 13. Germline V gene sequence: CDR1 GTSNPN, CDR2 SVGIG (reference sequence). There are 16 residues in the CDR3. The CDR3 loop is CAWSFPPLTGVTEAFF. DNA for the CDR3: TGTGCCTGGAGTTTTCCCCCTTTGACAGGGGTAACTGAAGCTTTCTTT.

The chain joins TRBV30 to TRBJ1-1, with D possibly being TRBD1 (5 bases). The V and J ends lost 1 base and 6 bases respectively, with 9 bases between them. This CDR3 spans 12 amino acids. Germline CDR1 is GTSNPN and CDR2 is SVGIG (reference sequence). As DNA, the CDR3 is TGTGCCTGGAGTGGGGGGGGACCTGAAGCTTTCTTT. Protein: CAWSGGGPEAFF.

The genes are TRBV5-4 and TRBJ2-2, with 7 positions matching TRBD2. Per the germline V gene, CDR1 is SGHNT and CDR2 is YYREEE (reference sequence). This CDR3 has 14 amino acids. V trimming: 0 bases; J trimming: 6 bases; junction bases outside the gene matches: 2. Written as DNA, the CDR3 is TGTGCCAGCAGCTTGGCTGGGGGGGCCGGGGAGCTGTTTTTT. This translates into CASSLAGGAGELFF. Full variable domain (remainder filled in from reference TRBV5-4 and TRBJ2-2): ETGVTQSPTHLIKTRGQQVTLRCSSQSGHNTVSWYQQALGQGPQFIFQYYREEENGRGNFPPRFSGLQFPNYSSELNVNALELDDSALYLCASSLAGGAGELFFGEGSRLTVL.

J is TRBJ1-6 and V is TRBV6-5; no reliable D call. The CDR3 has 14 residues. Germline CDR1 MNHEY, CDR2 SVGAGI. Trimming removed 6 bases from V and 10 bases from J, with 16 bases in between. The CDR3 sequence: CASSDTGDGSPLHF. CDR3 in DNA: TGTGCCAGCAGCGACACCGGGGATGGATCACCCCTCCACTTT.

The genes are TRBV27 and TRBJ1-1; perhaps TRBD1 as D (6 bases). Germline CDR1 and CDR2: MNHEY and SMNVEV (reference sequence). The CDR3 sequence is 14 residues long. Trimming took off 5 bases at V and 3 bases at J, with 13 bases between the two ends. Here the CDR3 reads CASSTSGVYTEAFF. The CDR3 DNA sequence: TGTGCCAGCAGTACGTCAGGGGTTTACACTGAAGCTTTCTTT.

This clone has more than one count but fewer than ten. The chain couples TRBV19 to TRBJ1-1; 7 bases line up with TRBD1. CDR3 length: 13 residues. Germline-derived CDR1 and CDR2 are LNHDA and SQIVND (reference sequence). After removal of 0 bases from V and 10 bases from J, the junction contained 5 bases not matched to a gene. CDR3 sequence: CASSIEQGFGAFF. The DNA for the CDR3 is TGTGCCAGTAGTATAGAACAGGGGTTTGGAGCTTTCTTT.

The chain joins TRBV10-3 to TRBJ2-7, with TRBD1 identical over 8 bases. Trimming removed 4 bases from V and 5 bases from J; junction bases left unmatched: 10. Germline V gene lookup returns CDR1 ENHRY and CDR2 SYGVKD. This CDR3 region has 15 residues. CDR3 residues: CAISVRTGTCNEQYF. The CDR3 nucleotides read TGTGCCATCAGTGTCCGGACAGGGACGTGTAACGAGCAGTACTTC.

The chain recombines TRBV7-8 with TRBJ2-2, with D possibly TRBD2 on 5 matching bases. The germline gives CDR1 SGHVS, CDR2 FQNEAQ. This CDR3 is 13 amino acids long. Deletions cut 3 bases from V and 6 bases from J, with 8 bases between. The DNA for the CDR3 is TGTGCCAGCAGCTTCGCGGGTCCCGGGGAGCTGTTTTTT. Translation: CASSFAGPGELFF. Complete variable domain (other parts from reference TRBV7-8 and TRBJ2-2): GAGVSQSPRYKVAKRGQDVALRCDPISGHVSLFWYQQALGQGPEFLTYFQNEAQLDKSGLPSDRFFAERPEGSVSTLKIQRTQQEDSAVYLCASSFAGPGELFFGEGSRLTVL.

This chain joins TRBV29-1 and TRBJ1-2; 8 nucleotides align to TRBD1. After removal of 5 bases from V and 6 bases from J, the junction contained 8 bases not matched to a gene. In germline, CDR1 is SQVTM, CDR2 ANQGSEA. The CDR3 has 13 amino acids. For the CDR3, the DNA is TGCAGCGTTTACACAGGGGGGGGAGATGGCTACACCTTC. Protein: CSVYTGGGDGYTF. Variable domain in full (rest from reference TRBV29-1 and TRBJ1-2): SAVISQKPSRDICQRGTSLTIQCQVDSQVTMMFWYRQQPGQSLTLIATANQGSEATYESGFVIDKFPISRPNLTFSTLTVSNMSPEDSSIYLCSVYTGGGDGYTFGSGTRLTVV.

The chain is built from TRBV27 and TRBJ1-1; D is possibly TRBD1 (6 bases). The CDR3 totals 16 residues. CDR1 and CDR2 from the germline V gene are MNHEY and SMNVEV (reference sequence). Trimming removed 4 bases at V and 0 bases at J, with 15 bases between. The CDR3 DNA sequence: TGTGCCAGCAGTTATGTGGACAGAAAAATGAACACTGAAGCTTTCTTT. Residues: CASSYVDRKMNTEAFF.

The chain recombines TRBV18 with TRBJ2-7; D uncertain. Germline V gene data show CDR1 as KGHSH and CDR2 as LQKENI. Between the trimmed V and J ends, which lost 3 bases and 2 bases, there was a span of 14 bases. The CDR3 is 15 amino acids. The CDR3 is CASSPGRTTTYEQYF. CDR3 bases: TGTGCCAGCTCACCGGGCAGAACCACAACCTACGAGCAGTACTTC.

V usage is TRBV7-9 and J usage is TRBJ1-1; 7 nucleotides match TRBD1. Germline V gene data show CDR1 as SEHNR and CDR2 as FQNEAQ (reference sequence). The CDR3 spans 17 residues. After removal of 4 bases from V and 0 bases from J, the junction contained 11 bases not matched to a gene. Here the CDR3 reads CASSSDGTDGMNTEAFF. CDR3 coding DNA: TGTGCCAGCAGCTCAGACGGGACAGATGGGATGAACACTGAAGCTTTCTTT.

CDR3: CASSLDSLGELFF. The CDR3 DNA reads as TGCGCCAGCAGCTTGGACAGCCTCGGGGAGCTGTTTTTT. The chain links TRBV5-1 to TRBJ2-2, with no clear D. CDR1 SGHRS and CDR2 YFSETQ come from the germline V gene. The CDR3 is made up of 13 amino acids. V lost 0 bases, J lost 7 bases, and 7 bases lay in between.

The chain is built from TRBV6-1 and TRBJ1-2; D possibly corresponds to TRBD1 (5 bases). Germline V CDR1 and CDR2: MNHNS, SASEGT. V lost 2 bases and J 3 bases, leaving 10 bases between the germline ends. This CDR3 spans 14 amino acids. The CDR3 nucleotides are TGTGCCAGCAGTGAACGGGGGGGTTACTATGGCTACACCTTC. Residues: CASSERGGYYGYTF.

This rearrangement joins TRBV11-3 to TRBJ1-5; the match to TRBD1 covers 9 bases. The CDR3 spans 16 residues. The trim removed 2 bases at V and 7 bases at J, leaving 9 bases unmatched. Germline V gene data show CDR1 as SGHNT and CDR2 as YENEEA. CDR3 residues: CASSLPDRGVRQPQHF. The CDR3 DNA reads TGTGCCAGCAGCTTACCCGACAGGGGGGTGCGGCAGCCCCAGCATTTT.

The chain uses TRBV11-2 and TRBJ1-1; D remains ambiguous. Trimming stripped 2 bases from V and 1 base from J, with 5 bases between. The CDR3 runs 13 residues. CDR1 is SGHAT and CDR2 is FQNNGV in the germline V gene. In DNA, the CDR3 is TGTGCCAGCAGCTTAATCTGGAACACTGAAGCTTTCTTT. Amino acids: CASSLIWNTEAFF. Using reference TRBV11-2 and TRBJ1-1 for the parts outside the CDR3, the full variable domain is EAGVAQSPRYKIIEKRQSVAFWCNPISGHATLYWYQQILGQGPKLLIQFQNNGVVDDSQLPKDRFSAERLKGVDSTLKIQPAKLEDSAVYLCASSLIWNTEAFFGQGTRLTVV.

CDR3 in DNA: TGTGCCAGCAGCCCCCGGACAGGGAGGGATTCACCCCTCCACTTT. This gives the protein CASSPRTGRDSPLHF. The J gene is TRBJ1-6, the V gene TRBV9, with 8 bases aligning to TRBD1. J was trimmed by 8 bases and V by 4 bases; bases with no gene match: 8. The CDR3 covers 15 residues. CDR1 SGDLS and CDR2 YYNGEE come from the germline V gene.

V is TRBV5-4 and J is TRBJ2-7; TRBD2 matches at 8 bases. Germline-derived CDR1 and CDR2 are SGHNT and YYREEE (reference sequence). This CDR3 has 17 residues. V trimming: 3 bases; J trimming: 2 bases; junction bases outside the gene matches: 13. CDR3 DNA: TGTGCCAGCAGCTCTGCGAAAGGGACTAGTAATGCCTACGAGCAGTACTTC. Translated, it gives CASSSAKGTSNAYEQYF.

The rearrangement uses TRBV7-9 and TRBJ2-7; 7 bases are a match to TRBD2. CDR3 size: 15 residues. CDR1 is SEHNR, CDR2 FQNEAQ, per germline (reference sequence). V dropped 5 bases and J dropped 1; count of bases not matched to a gene: 8. The CDR3 bases are TGTGCCAGCAGCGCTAGCGGATTCCTTTCCTACGAGCAGTACTTC. This gives the protein CASSASGFLSYEQYF. The whole variable domain, remainder taken from reference TRBV7-9 and TRBJ2-7, is DTGVSQNPRHKITKRGQNVTFRCDPISEHNRLYWYRQTLGQGPEFLTYFQNEAQLEKSRLLSDRFSAERPKGSFSTLEIQRTEQGDSAMYLCASSASGFLSYEQYFGPGTRLTVT.

This clone has only a few counts. V and J are TRBV18 and TRBJ1-2; tentative D call: TRBD1 (6 bases). Germline V gene sequence: CDR1 KGHSH, CDR2 LQKENI. Trimming left V 3 bases short and J 7 bases short, with 18 bases between. The CDR3 has 15 amino acids. The CDR3 spells CASSPTLDRSGGYTF. The CDR3 nucleotides are TGTGCCAGCTCACCCACTCTAGACAGGAGTGGTGGCTACACCTTC.

This clone occurred a few times. This CDR3 reads CASSREGLAGIEQYF. CDR3 DNA sequence: TGTGCCAGCAGCCGGGAGGGACTAGCGGGAATCGAGCAGTACTTC. The J gene is TRBJ2-7, the V gene TRBV3-1 (or the pseudogene TRBV3-2); 13 bases line up with TRBD2. The V and J ends lost 4 bases and 6 bases, in that order; junction bases with no gene match: 6. This CDR3 is 15 amino acids long. CDR1 and CDR2 from the germline V gene are LGHDT and YNNKEL (reference sequence).